The clone carrying this T cell receptor beta chain was detected a few times. The antigen remains undetermined. V was trimmed by 7 bases and J by 4 bases, leaving 13 bases between them. The CDR3 has 12 residues. Germline lookup yields CDR1 SQVTM and CDR2 ANQGSEA. Through template switching, a universal primer site was introduced, and the cDNA contained unique molecular identifiers. TCRdb ran MiXCR on the 5' RACE reads and lists one entry per CDR3 protein. The table lists hundreds of thousands of distinct CDR3 sequences, 5.5% to 6.5% of them singletons. These data originate in a study of identical twins. General study points: In beta out-of-frame sequences, the excess sharing between twins was weaker. Abundant beta clonotypes from cord blood bore fewer insertions; memory repertoires lacked this pattern.

Everyone who gave samples was a healthy Caucasian. The clonotype was recovered from a man between 18 and 35 years old in good health. The sequenced sample consisted of naive T cells sorted from blood. The chain recombines TRBV29-1 with TRBJ2-5; D perhaps matches TRBD2 (7 bases). In nucleotides, the CDR3 is TGCAGCGCCTCGGGGGGCTTAGAGACCCAGTACTTC. Amino acid sequence: CSASGGLETQYF.